The following is a TCR beta chain sequence with its context. The CDR3 consists of 13 residues. V was pared by 10 bases and J by 0 bases, with 6 bases of the junction left unmatched. Germline CDR1 LNHDA, CDR2 SQIVND (reference sequence). The sample is drawn from a study of blood T cell repertoires in COVID-19. The protocol was immunoSEQ multiplex PCR, while the TCRdb copy is restricted to in-frame clones and leaves out a portion. Of around 140,000 clones in the sample, over 75% were seen once. Source material: peripheral blood. The chain has TRBV19 and TRBJ2-7; 7 bases line up with TRBD1. The clonotype originates from a human donor in a cohort sampled during active COVID-19. The CDR3 bases are TGTGCCACGAAGGCAGGGGGCTCCTACGAGCAGTACTTC. Translation: CATKAGGSYEQYF.